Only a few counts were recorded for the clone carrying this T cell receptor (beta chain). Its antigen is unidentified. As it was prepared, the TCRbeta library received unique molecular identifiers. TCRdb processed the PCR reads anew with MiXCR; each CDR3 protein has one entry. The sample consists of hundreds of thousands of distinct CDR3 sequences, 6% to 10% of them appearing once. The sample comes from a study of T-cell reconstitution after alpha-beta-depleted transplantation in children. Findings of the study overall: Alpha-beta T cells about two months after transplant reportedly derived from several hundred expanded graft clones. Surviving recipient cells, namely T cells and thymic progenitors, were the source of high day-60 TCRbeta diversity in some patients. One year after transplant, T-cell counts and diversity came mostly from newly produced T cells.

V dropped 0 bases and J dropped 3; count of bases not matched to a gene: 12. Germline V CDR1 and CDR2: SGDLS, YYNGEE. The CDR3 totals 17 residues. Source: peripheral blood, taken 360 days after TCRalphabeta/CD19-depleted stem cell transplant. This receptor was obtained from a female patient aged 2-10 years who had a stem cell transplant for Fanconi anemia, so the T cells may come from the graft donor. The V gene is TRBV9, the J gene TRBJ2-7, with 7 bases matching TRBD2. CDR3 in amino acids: CASSVAGGAGNLYEQYF. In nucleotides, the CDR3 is TGTGCCAGCAGCGTAGCTGGGGGAGCGGGAAATCTCTACGAGCAGTACTTC.